This T cell receptor (beta chain) came from a study of T cell responses to AZD1222 COVID-19 vaccine. Overall study results and limits: With two AZD1222 doses given, Spike-specific TCR breadth and depth both rose. Only a handful of individuals given AZD1222 were seropositive at baseline.

Method: immunoSEQ multiplex PCR; TCRdb's copy keeps in-frame clones and lacks some. Among 90,000 to 150,000 clones listed, nearly 90% were seen once. From germline, CDR1 is LNHNV and CDR2 YYDKDF (reference sequence). This CDR3 comprises 15 residues. Between the trimmed V and J ends, which lost 0 bases and 5 bases, there was a span of 13 bases. A word on this clone: Its specificity is not known. In the same sample, other DNA sequences code for this CDR3.

The input for sequencing was peripheral blood, taken on day 0 of AZD1222 vaccination. The rearrangement joins TRBV15 to TRBJ1-2; a possible D gene is TRBD1 (6 bases). This receptor was obtained from an adult in good health. CDR3 loop: CATSRDPGGGYGYTF. CDR3 DNA: TGTGCCACCAGCAGAGATCCGGGGGGCGGGTATGGCTACACCTTC. The entire variable domain, with the rest obtained from reference TRBV15 and TRBJ1-2, is as follows: DAMVIQNPRYQVTQFGKPVTLSCSQTLNHNVMYWYQQKSSQAPKLLFHYYDKDFNNEADTPDNFQSRRPNTSFCFLDIRSPGLGDTAMYLCATSRDPGGGYGYTFGSGTRLTVV.